A single sample gave rise to the 22 T cell receptor beta chains below, sequenced in a study of beta chain features in type 1 diabetes. Expressed TCRB transcripts were sequenced because the isolated RNA had all been reverse transcribed beforehand. Clones were sequenced by immunoSEQ multiplex PCR, and TCRdb holds only the in-frame ones, with some missing. The table has about 400,000 clones, around 12% seen once. The sequenced sample consisted of naive CD4+ T cells from blood. The receptor source for this set is a man between 18 and 35 years old in good health.

J is TRBJ1-2 and V is TRBV20-1; D unclear. Germline CDR1 reads DFQATT; CDR2 reads SNEGSKA (reference sequence). The CDR3 is 11 amino acids. Trimming pared 3 bases from V and 6 bases from J, leaving 8 bases between. CDR3 sequence (DNA): TGCAGTGCTAGCCTACGAAATGGCTACACCTTC. It encodes CSASLRNGYTF.

V and J are TRBV7-9 and TRBJ1-1, with 8 positions matching TRBD1. Trimming removed 3 bases from V and 7 bases from J; junction bases left unmatched: 4. Germline V gene data show CDR1 as SEHNR and CDR2 as FQNEAQ (reference sequence). The length of the CDR3 is 13 residues. The CDR3 sequence: CASSFGQGGEAFF. As DNA, the CDR3 is TGTGCCAGCAGCTTCGGACAGGGTGGTGAAGCTTTCTTT.

The gene calls are TRBV30 and TRBJ2-2, with no clear D. V gave up 1 base and J gave up 4 bases, with 7 bases separating them. The CDR3 is 13 amino acids. Looked up from germline, CDR1 is GTSNPN and CDR2 is SVGIG (reference sequence). As DNA, the CDR3 is TGTGCCTGGAGTGCACAGAGCACCGGGGAGCTGTTTTTT. Translating gives CAWSAQSTGELFF.

This clone was counted only a few times. The chain recombines TRBV5-1 with TRBJ1-2; 7 nucleotides match TRBD1. CDR1 is SGHRS, CDR2 YFSETQ, per germline. The CDR3 totals 14 residues. With V trimmed by 0 bases and J by 4 bases, 3 bases remained unmatched. The CDR3 protein is CASSLDRGGYGYTF. The CDR3 DNA follows: TGCGCCAGCAGCTTGGACAGGGGTGGCTATGGCTACACCTTC.

This chain connects TRBV28 to TRBJ2-5; 7 bases map to TRBD1. CDR1 is MDHEN, CDR2 SYDVKM, per germline. CDR3 size: 15 residues. V shed 5 bases, J shed 5 bases, and the junction held 11 bases outside the gene matches. The CDR3 DNA reads as TGTGCCAGCAGTCCCATGACAGGGATGAGGGAGACCCAGTACTTC. It codes for CASSPMTGMRETQYF.

This clone came up a few times. This rearrangement joins TRBV5-1 to TRBJ2-2; 7 nucleotides align to TRBD1. The junction had 6 bases not matched to a gene; V was cut back by 0 bases and J by 4 bases. The CDR3 has 16 amino acids. Germline CDR1 and CDR2: SGHRS and YFSETQ. CDR3 in DNA: TGCGCCAGCAGCTTGGCAGGAGACAGGGTCACCGGGGAGCTGTTTTTT. Protein product: CASSLAGDRVTGELFF.

The chain recombines TRBV11-2 with TRBJ1-1; no definite D call. The germline V gene encodes CDR1 SGHAT and CDR2 FQNNGV. This CDR3 region has 14 residues. With 5 bases removed from V and 2 bases from J, the gap between germline ends came to 12 bases. The CDR3 nucleotides are TGTGCCAGCAGCCCCCGGCGGGGAAACACTGAAGCTTTCTTT. Encoded protein: CASSPRRGNTEAFF.

The J gene is TRBJ2-1, the V gene TRBV19; weak D call: TRBD1 (5 bases). CDR3 length equals 15 residues. Germline V lookup: CDR1 LNHDA, CDR2 SQIVND (reference sequence). Deletions cut 6 bases from V and 3 bases from J, with 15 bases between. The CDR3 DNA is TGTGCCAGTAGACTTCGGCAGGGTTTCTACAATGAGCAGTTCTTC. Translation gives CASRLRQGFYNEQFF.

A few counts support this clone. The rearrangement uses TRBV6-4 and TRBJ2-1; TRBD2 matches at 11 bases. The CDR3 contains 16 residues. Trimming cost V 0 bases and J 8 bases; bases outside gene matches: 6. The germline CDR1 and CDR2 sequences are MRHNA and SNTAGT. The CDR3 DNA is TGTGCCAGCAGTGACTCGTTAGCGGGAGGGCACGATGAGCAGTTCTTC. Protein product: CASSDSLAGGHDEQFF.

This clone was observed a few times. The chain has TRBV19 and TRBJ2-7, with D possibly matching TRBD2 (6 bases). The CDR3 has 14 amino acids. Trimming pared 5 bases from V and 4 bases from J, leaving 15 bases between. CDR1 LNHDA and CDR2 SQIVND come from the germline V gene (reference sequence). Here the CDR3 DNA reads TGTGCCAGTAGTCCCGGAGGGGTGTTTTACGAGCAGTACTTC. This encodes CASSPGGVFYEQYF.

This clone has only a few counts. The chain recombines TRBV18 with TRBJ1-1, with 8 bases aligning to TRBD1. The CDR3 runs 16 residues. With 3 bases clipped from V and 5 bases from J, the junction kept 11 bases outside the gene matches. Germline CDR1 reads KGHSH; CDR2 reads LQKENI. This CDR3 is CASSPRRQGPRTEAFF. The DNA for the CDR3 is TGTGCCAGCTCACCCCGTCGACAGGGGCCGAGGACTGAAGCTTTCTTT.

This clone was recorded a few times. The genes are TRBV28 and TRBJ2-3; no reliable D call. The V end was cut by 1 base, the J end by 1 base, with 6 bases between. From germline, CDR1 is MDHEN and CDR2 SYDVKM. The CDR3 loop spans 14 amino acids. The CDR3 sequence: CASSLYPGTDTQYF. In nucleotides, the CDR3 is TGTGCCAGCAGTTTATATCCGGGCACAGATACGCAGTATTTT.

The chain uses TRBV5-1 and TRBJ2-3; TRBD2 is a possible D gene (5 bases). CDR3 length: 16 residues. Per the germline V gene, CDR1 is SGHRS and CDR2 is YFSETQ. Trimming cost V 0 bases and J 2 bases, with 13 bases left between them. CDR3 sequence: CASSLVRGRTTDTQYF. CDR3 nucleotides: TGCGCCAGCAGCTTGGTTCGGGGTAGAACCACAGATACGCAGTATTTT. Full variable domain (outside the CDR3, taken from reference TRBV5-1 and TRBJ2-3): KAGVTQTPRYLIKTRGQQVTLSCSPISGHRSVSWYQQTPGQGLQFLFEYFSETQRNKGNFPGRFSGRQFSNSRSEMNVSTLELGDSALYLCASSLVRGRTTDTQYFGPGTRLTVL.

This clone was observed a handful of times. The chain is built from TRBV4-2 and TRBJ2-7; D remains unclear. CDR3 length: 12 residues. The V end was cut by 1 base, the J end by 5 bases, with 6 bases between. CDR1 is LGHNA, CDR2 YNFKEQ, per germline. DNA for the CDR3: TGTGCCAGCAGCCAAGTTCTCGACGAGCAGTACTTC. This translates into CASSQVLDEQYF.

The chain uses TRBV7-2 and TRBJ2-1; D unresolved. The CDR3 contains 15 residues. With 2 bases removed from V and 8 bases from J, the gap between germline ends came to 16 bases. Germline V CDR1 and CDR2: SGHTA, FQGNSA. The CDR3 DNA is TGTGCCAGCAGCTTAAATTTTGGTAGATCCGATGAGCAGTTCTTC. Protein: CASSLNFGRSDEQFF.

This clone was seen a handful of times. CDR3 in DNA: TGCGCCAGCAGCCGCACTCAGGGGATCGACTATGGCTACACCTTC. Residues: CASSRTQGIDYGYTF. The chain employs TRBV4-1 and TRBJ1-2; D may be TRBD1 (6 bases). CDR1 is MGHRA and CDR2 is YSYEKL in the germline V gene. The CDR3 has 15 residues. Trimming took 4 bases from V and 3 from J, leaving 15 bases between them.

This clone was seen a few times. The chain carries TRBV30 and TRBJ2-5, with D hard to call. The germline CDR1 and CDR2 sequences are GTSNPN and SVGIG (reference sequence). The ends were cut back, 1 base at V and 5 bases at J, with 11 bases in the middle. The CDR3 contains 13 residues. The CDR3 spells CAWSDNSWETQYF. The DNA of the CDR3 is TGTGCCTGGAGTGATAACTCCTGGGAGACCCAGTACTTC. Filled out from reference TRBV30 and TRBJ2-5, the complete variable domain reads SQTIHQWPATLVQPVGSPLSLECTVEGTSNPNLYWYRQAAGRGLQLLFYSVGIGQISSEVPQNLSASRPQDRQFILSSKKLLLSDSGFYLCAWSDNSWETQYFGPGTRLLVL.

The genes are TRBV6-5 and TRBJ1-6; D is ambiguous. V was shortened by 0 bases and J by 10 bases, with 10 bases between the two germline ends. This CDR3 is 14 amino acids long. Germline CDR1 reads MNHEY; CDR2 reads SVGAGI. The CDR3 spells CASSYSGGESPLHF. DNA of the CDR3: TGTGCCAGCAGTTACTCAGGCGGGGAATCACCCCTCCACTTT.

The table lists this clone with a few counts. The chain recombines TRBV6-5 with TRBJ1-2; D not certain. The V and J ends lost 6 bases and 5 bases respectively, with 7 bases between them. Germline V lookup: CDR1 MNHEY, CDR2 SVGAGI. The CDR3 runs to 11 residues. The CDR3 DNA sequence: TGTGCCAGCAGGGACTTATATGGCTACACCTTC. Translation gives CASRDLYGYTF.

The V call is TRBV7-2, the J call TRBJ1-6, with 8 bases fitting TRBD1. V lost 4 bases and J lost 9; bases outside the gene matches: 5. CDR1 and CDR2 (germline): SGHTA, FQGNSA. CDR3 size: 14 residues. The CDR3 region is CASSSTGGISPLHF. In nucleotides, the CDR3 is TGTGCCAGCAGCTCCACAGGGGGAATTTCACCCCTCCACTTT.

A few counts support this clone. This sample also contains other DNA sequences that code for the same CDR3. This chain connects TRBV30 to TRBJ2-6, with D hard to call. CDR3 length equals 13 residues. Germline assignment: CDR1 GTSNPN and CDR2 SVGIG (reference sequence). V gave up 0 bases and J gave up 4 bases, with 4 bases separating them. CDR3 sequence (DNA): TGTGCCTGGAGTGTCGGGGGGGCCAACGTCCTGACTTTC. This codes for CAWSVGGANVLTF.

This chain joins TRBV28 and TRBJ2-7, with D possibly being TRBD1 (5 bases). Germline V CDR1 and CDR2: MDHEN, SYDVKM. The CDR3 totals 14 residues. V lost 3 bases and J lost 5, with 14 bases in between. Here the CDR3 reads CASSFSGIVDEQYF. DNA of the CDR3: TGTGCCAGCAGTTTTTCAGGGATCGTGGACGAGCAGTACTTC.